Listed below are T cell receptor beta chains from one sample, sequenced in a study of lymphopenia after photon versus proton radiotherapy. Repertoires were generated with immunoSEQ multiplex PCR, while TCRdb's copy carries only in-frame clones and drops some. The sample shows around 70,000 clones, 85% to 95% of them seen only once. The sequencing used peripheral blood, collected from a patient treated with photon-based radiotherapy. These receptors were taken from a woman between 40 and 55 years old with cholangiocarcinoma. Both conserved end residues are part of each CDR3. A D gene is named only where the DNA matches it firmly. Where a row states a size, it is once, few, many or the class of an expanded clone; other rows omit it.

TRBD2	.	TRBJ2-7	TRBV6-1	TGTGCCAGCATCGGGGGGAGTACGTACGAGCAGTACTTC	CASIGGSTYEQYF
.	.	TRBJ1-1	TRBV7-9	TGTGCCAGCAGCGACCCCCAGGCTGAAGCTTTCTTT	CASSDPQAEAFF
.	.	TRBJ1-1	TRBV10-2	TGCGCCAGCAGTGATGGCGGCAACGGTATCACTGAAGCTTTCTTT	CASSDGGNGITEAFF
TRBD1	.	TRBJ1-6	TRBV30	TGTGCCTGGAGCGCGGGACAGGGAAATTCACCCCTCCACTTT	CAWSAGQGNSPLHF
.	.	TRBJ2-3	TRBV4-2	TGTGCCAGCAGCCAAGCCGGGGAGCCCACAGATACGCAGTATTTT	CASSQAGEPTDTQYF
.	.	TRBJ2-1	TRBV6-5	TGTGCCAGCAGTTACTTCGCGCGACACTCCTACAATGAGCAGTTCTTC	CASSYFARHSYNEQFF
.	.	TRBJ1-2	TRBV28	TGTGCCAGCAGTCCCCCAGCGCCTACTAACTATGGCTACACCTTC	CASSPPAPTNYGYTF
.	.	TRBJ1-1	TRBV28	TGTGCCAGCATGCAACTGAACACTGAAGCTTTCTTT	CASMQLNTEAFF
.	.	TRBJ2-7	TRBV5-1	TGCGCCAGCAGCTTTGACACGCTGGAAGAGCAGTACTTC	CASSFDTLEEQYF
TRBD1	.	TRBJ1-2	TRBV19	TGTGCCAGTAGTATGCAGGGGGCGAGCTATGGCTACACCTTC	CASSMQGASYGYTF
.	.	TRBJ1-1	TRBV7-3	TGTGCCAGCAGCTTTTTGGGCTTTCGAGGTGAAGCTTTCTTT	CASSFLGFRGEAFF
.	.	TRBJ1-2	TRBV2	TGTGCCAGCACCCCCTTAGAGGGAAGACTTGGCTACACCTTC	CASTPLEGRLGYTF
.	.	TRBJ2-5	TRBV7-3	TGTGCCAGCAGCCCCAACGGACGGCGGGAGACCCAGTACTTC	CASSPNGRRETQYF
.	.	TRBJ2-3	TRBV6-1	TGTGCCAGCAGCCTCAGGGCTTGGGGCACAGATACGCAGTATTTT	CASSLRAWGTDTQYF
TRBD1	.	TRBJ2-7	TRBV28	TGTGCCAGCAGTACAGGGGGCCCTTTTTACGAGCAGTACTTC	CASSTGGPFYEQYF
.	.	TRBJ2-7	TRBV19	TGTGCCAGTAGTATAGATCAAAGGGGTCCGTACGAGCAGTACTTC	CASSIDQRGPYEQYF
.	.	TRBJ2-1	TRBV7-3	TGTGCCAGCAGCTTAAGAGCTAGTTACAATGAGCAGTTCTTC	CASSLRASYNEQFF
TRBD2	once	TRBJ2-1	TRBV11-3	TGTGCCAGCAGCTTAGATCTTGCGGGGGGAGCGAATGAGCAGTTCTTC	CASSLDLAGGANEQFF
TRBD2	few	TRBJ2-3	TRBV9	TGTGCCAGCAGTGACTTAGCGGGGGGAAGCACAGATACGCAGTATTTT	CASSDLAGGSTDTQYF
.	.	TRBJ1-1	TRBV4-1	TGCGCCAGCAGCCAAGATCTGATGGGTAGTCACCGAAACACTGAAGCTTTCTTT	CASSQDLMGSHRNTEAFF
TRBD1	.	TRBJ1-5	TRBV6-1	TGTGCCAGCCTGGGGCAGGGGGCCAATCAGCCCCAGCATTTT	CASLGQGANQPQHF
TRBD1	.	TRBJ1-2	TRBV5-6	TGTGCCAGCAGCTTGGGACAGGGGCCCTATGGCTACACCTTC	CASSLGQGPYGYTF
TRBD1	.	TRBJ1-6	TRBV5-1	TGCGCCAGCAGTTCGACCGGGACAGGGGCAGGGGATTCACCCCTCCACTTT	CASSSTGTGAGDSPLHF
.	.	TRBJ1-2	TRBV6-6	TGTGCCAGCAGCTTAGGAGATATTAACTATGGCTACACCTTC	CASSLGDINYGYTF
.	.	TRBJ2-4	TRBV10-1	TGCGCCAGCAAGACGGGCCTAGCCAAAAACATTCAGTACTTC	CASKTGLAKNIQYF
.	.	TRBJ2-1	TRBV29-1	TGCAGCGTTGAAGAGTCCAATGAGCAGTTCTTC	CSVEESNEQFF
.	.	TRBJ2-1	TRBV9	TGTGCCAGCAGCGTAGGAGACGAGCAGTTCTTC	CASSVGDEQFF
.	.	TRBJ2-1	TRBV7-3	TGTGCCAGCAGCCACGACTACCCCAATGAGCAGTTCTTC	CASSHDYPNEQFF
TRBD1	.	TRBJ1-2	TRBV2	TGTGCCAGCAGTCCAAGACAGGGGGCGCCGGGCGGCTACACCTTC	CASSPRQGAPGGYTF
.	.	TRBJ1-4	TRBV5-4	TGTGCCAGCAGCAGCGACACACAGGGTCGTGAAAAACTGTTTTTT	CASSSDTQGREKLFF
TRBD1	.	TRBJ1-2	TRBV14	TGTGCCAGCCGTGGACAGGTGGCGGGCTACACCTTC	CASRGQVAGYTF
.	.	TRBJ2-2	TRBV27	TGTGCCAGCAAACAAGCTAAGACCGGGGAGCTGTTTTTT	CASKQAKTGELFF
.	.	TRBJ2-7	TRBV5-1	TGCGCCAGCAGCTTGGCCAGGCAGGGAGGCGAGCAGTACTTC	CASSLARQGGEQYF
TRBD2	.	TRBJ2-7	TRBV7-6	TGTGCCAGCAGCTTAGCTAATGCGGGAGTAGCTGAGCAGTACTTC	CASSLANAGVAEQYF
.	once	TRBJ1-6	TRBV15	TGTGCCACCAGCAGAGTTACCGATTCACCCCTCCACTTT	CATSRVTDSPLHF
.	.	TRBJ2-1	TRBV5-5	TGTGCCAGCAGCTCGGTGGCAGGGAGTGTGTACAATGAGCAGTTCTTC	CASSSVAGSVYNEQFF